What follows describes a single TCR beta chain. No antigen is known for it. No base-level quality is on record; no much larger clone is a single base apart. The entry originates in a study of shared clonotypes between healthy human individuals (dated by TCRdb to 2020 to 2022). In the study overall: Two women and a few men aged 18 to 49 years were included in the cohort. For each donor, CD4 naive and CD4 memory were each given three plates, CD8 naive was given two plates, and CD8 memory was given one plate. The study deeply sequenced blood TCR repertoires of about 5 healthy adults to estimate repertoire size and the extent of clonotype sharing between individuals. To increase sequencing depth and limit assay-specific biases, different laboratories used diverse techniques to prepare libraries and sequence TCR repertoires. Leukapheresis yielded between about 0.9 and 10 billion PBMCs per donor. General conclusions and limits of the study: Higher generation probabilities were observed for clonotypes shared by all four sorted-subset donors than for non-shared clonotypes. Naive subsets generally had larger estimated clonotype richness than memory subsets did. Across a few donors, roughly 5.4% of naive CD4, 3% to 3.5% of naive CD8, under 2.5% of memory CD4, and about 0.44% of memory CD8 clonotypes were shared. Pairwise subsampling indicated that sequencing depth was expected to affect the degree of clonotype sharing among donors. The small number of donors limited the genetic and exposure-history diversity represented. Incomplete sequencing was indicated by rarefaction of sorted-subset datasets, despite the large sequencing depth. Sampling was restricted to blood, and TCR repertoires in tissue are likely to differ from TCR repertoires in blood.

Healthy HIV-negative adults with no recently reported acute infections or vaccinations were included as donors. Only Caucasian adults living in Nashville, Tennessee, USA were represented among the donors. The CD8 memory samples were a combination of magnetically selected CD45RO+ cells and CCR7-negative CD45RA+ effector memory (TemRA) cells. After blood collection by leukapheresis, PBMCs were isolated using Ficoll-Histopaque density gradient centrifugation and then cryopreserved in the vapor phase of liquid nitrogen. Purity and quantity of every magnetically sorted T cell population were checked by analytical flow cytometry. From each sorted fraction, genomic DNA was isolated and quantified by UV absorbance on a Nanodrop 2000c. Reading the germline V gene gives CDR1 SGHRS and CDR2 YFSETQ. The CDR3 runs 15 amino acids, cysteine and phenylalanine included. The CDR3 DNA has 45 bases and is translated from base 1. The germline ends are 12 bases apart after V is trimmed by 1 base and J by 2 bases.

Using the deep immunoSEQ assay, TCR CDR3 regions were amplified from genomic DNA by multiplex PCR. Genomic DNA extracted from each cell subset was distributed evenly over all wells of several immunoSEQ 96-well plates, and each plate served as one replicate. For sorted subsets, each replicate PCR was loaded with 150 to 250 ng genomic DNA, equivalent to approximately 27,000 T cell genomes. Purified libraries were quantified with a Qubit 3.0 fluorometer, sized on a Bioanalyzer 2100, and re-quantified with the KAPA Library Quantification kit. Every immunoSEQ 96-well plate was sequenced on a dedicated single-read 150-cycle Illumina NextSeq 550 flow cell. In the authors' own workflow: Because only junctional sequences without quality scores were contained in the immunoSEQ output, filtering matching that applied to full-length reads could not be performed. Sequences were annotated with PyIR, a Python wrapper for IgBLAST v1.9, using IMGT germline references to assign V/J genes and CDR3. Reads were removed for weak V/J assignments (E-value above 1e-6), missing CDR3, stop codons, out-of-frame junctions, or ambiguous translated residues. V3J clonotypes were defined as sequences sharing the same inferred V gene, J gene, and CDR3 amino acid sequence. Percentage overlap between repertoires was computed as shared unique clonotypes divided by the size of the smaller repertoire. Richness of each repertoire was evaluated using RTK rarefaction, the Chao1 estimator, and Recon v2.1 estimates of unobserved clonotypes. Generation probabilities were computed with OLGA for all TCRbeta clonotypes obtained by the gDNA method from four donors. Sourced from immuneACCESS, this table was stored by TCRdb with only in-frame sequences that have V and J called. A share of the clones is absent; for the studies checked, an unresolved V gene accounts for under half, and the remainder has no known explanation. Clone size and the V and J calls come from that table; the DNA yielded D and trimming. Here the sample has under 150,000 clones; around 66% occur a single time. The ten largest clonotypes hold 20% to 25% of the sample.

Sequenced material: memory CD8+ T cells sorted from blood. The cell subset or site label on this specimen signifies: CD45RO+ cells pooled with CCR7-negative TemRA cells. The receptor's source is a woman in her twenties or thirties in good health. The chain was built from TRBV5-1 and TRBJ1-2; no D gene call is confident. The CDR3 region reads CASSLRTYDNYGYTF. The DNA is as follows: TGCGCCAGCAGCTTGCGGACTTACGACAACTATGGCTACACCTTC.